This TCR beta chain was identified in a study of cytomegalovirus exposure and HLA in healthy donors. PCR employed 60 Vbeta and 13 Jbeta primers. TCRdb's copy holds only in-frame clones and misses some; the assay was immunoSEQ multiplex PCR. The profile covers 200,000 to 300,000 clones, with approximately 84% appearing a single time and approximately 0.24% taken by the ten largest. The clonotype was recovered from a girl aged 2 to 10 in good health and CMV-seronegative. The source material was PBMCs.

DNA of the CDR3: TGTGCCAGCAGTGAAGGGCTGGTCCAAGAGACCCAGTACTTC. The encoded protein is CASSEGLVQETQYF. The V and J genes are TRBV6-1 and TRBJ2-5; no reliable D call. V gave up 1 base and J gave up 1 base, with 7 bases separating them. Germline V lookup: CDR1 MNHNS, CDR2 SASEGT. The CDR3 totals 14 residues.